A selection of T cell receptor beta chains follows, all from one sample in a study of cytomegalovirus exposure and HLA in healthy donors. Assay: immunoSEQ multiplex PCR; the TCRdb copy retains only in-frame clones and omits some. Seen here are about 200,000 clones, 84% observed once, and the top ten hold 10% to 15%. Material: PBMCs. The receptors stem from a woman aged 25 to 39 in good health and CMV-seropositive. Each CDR3 is given with its conserved first and last residue. The D gene is left open where the match is weak. The size field is filled for only some rows; it gives once, few, many or a size class.

CDR3 length: 19
clone size: .
V gene: TRBV19
D gene: .
J gene: TRBJ2-1
CDR3 protein: CASSIVGAATLSSYNEQFF
CDR3 DNA: TGTGCCAGTAGTATCGTGGGAGCCGCAACCTTGTCCTCCTACAATGAGCAGTTCTTC

CDR3 length: 16
clone size: .
V gene: TRBV5-6
D gene: .
J gene: TRBJ1-3
CDR3 protein: CASSQRLQGSGNTIYF
CDR3 DNA: TGTGCCAGCAGCCAACGATTACAGGGCTCTGGAAACACCATATATTTT

CDR3 length: 16
clone size: .
V gene: TRBV7-6
D gene: TRBD2
J gene: TRBJ2-3
CDR3 protein: CASSSRIAGGADTQYF
CDR3 DNA: TGTGCCAGCAGCTCCCGAATAGCGGGAGGCGCAGATACGCAGTATTTT

CDR3 length: 14
clone size: few
V gene: TRBV30
D gene: TRBD2
J gene: TRBJ2-1
CDR3 protein: CAYESSGRGDEQFF
CDR3 DNA: TGTGCTTACGAATCTAGCGGGAGGGGGGATGAGCAGTTCTTC

CDR3 length: 14
clone size: .
V gene: TRBV2
D gene: .
J gene: TRBJ1-2
CDR3 protein: CASSEAWGAYGYTF
CDR3 DNA: TGTGCCAGCAGTGAAGCCTGGGGCGCCTATGGCTACACCTTC

CDR3 length: 15
clone size: .
V gene: TRBV7-7
D gene: TRBD2
J gene: TRBJ2-7
CDR3 protein: CASSLDLAGGREQYF
CDR3 DNA: TGTGCTAGCAGCTTGGACCTAGCGGGAGGGCGCGAGCAGTACTTC

CDR3 length: 14
clone size: .
V gene: TRBV6-1
D gene: TRBD1
J gene: TRBJ1-1
CDR3 protein: CASKEQGARTEAFF
CDR3 DNA: TGTGCCAGCAAAGAACAGGGGGCCCGCACTGAAGCTTTCTTT

CDR3 length: 15
clone size: few
V gene: TRBV7-9
D gene: .
J gene: TRBJ1-2
CDR3 protein: CASSLPGTLNYGYTF
CDR3 DNA: TGTGCCAGCAGCTTACCCGGGACACTTAACTATGGCTACACCTTC

CDR3 length: 15
clone size: .
V gene: TRBV15
D gene: .
J gene: TRBJ1-2
CDR3 protein: CATSSREQGRGGYTF
CDR3 DNA: TGTGCCACCAGCAGTCGTGAACAGGGTAGAGGCGGCTACACCTTC

CDR3 length: 13
clone size: once
V gene: TRBV28
D gene: .
J gene: TRBJ1-5
CDR3 protein: CASSLGGWQPQHF
CDR3 DNA: TGTGCCAGCAGTTTAGGGGGCTGGCAGCCCCAGCATTTT

CDR3 length: 14
clone size: .
V gene: TRBV7-7
D gene: .
J gene: TRBJ2-2
CDR3 protein: CASSPNSGTGELFF
CDR3 DNA: TGTGCTAGCAGCCCGAATTCCGGGACCGGGGAGCTGTTTTTT

CDR3 length: 14
clone size: .
V gene: TRBV14
D gene: .
J gene: TRBJ1-2
CDR3 protein: CASSQGWHHYGYTF
CDR3 DNA: TGTGCCAGCAGCCAAGGGTGGCACCACTATGGCTACACCTTC

CDR3 length: 10
clone size: few
V gene: TRBV2
D gene: .
J gene: TRBJ1-1
CDR3 protein: CASGPTEAFF
CDR3 DNA: TGTGCCAGCGGGCCCACTGAAGCTTTCTTT

CDR3 length: 13
clone size: .
V gene: TRBV14
D gene: .
J gene: TRBJ2-7
CDR3 protein: CASSQVAGTEQYF
CDR3 DNA: TGTGCCAGCAGCCAAGTTGCGGGGACCGAGCAGTACTTC

CDR3 length: 14
clone size: .
V gene: TRBV7-2
D gene: .
J gene: TRBJ1-1
CDR3 protein: CASSLAGRNTEAFF
CDR3 DNA: TGTGCCAGCAGCTTAGCGGGGCGGAACACTGAAGCTTTCTTT

CDR3 length: 14
clone size: .
V gene: TRBV5-4
D gene: TRBD1
J gene: TRBJ2-7
CDR3 protein: CASSLDRGPYEQYF
CDR3 DNA: TGTGCCAGCAGCTTAGACAGGGGGCCCTACGAGCAGTACTTC

CDR3 length: 11
clone size: .
V gene: TRBV7-2
D gene: .
J gene: TRBJ2-3
CDR3 protein: CASSPLVAQYF
CDR3 DNA: TGTGCCAGCAGCCCGCTTGTAGCGCAGTATTTT

CDR3 length: 14
clone size: few
V gene: TRBV5-6
D gene: .
J gene: TRBJ1-1
CDR3 protein: CASSGRTARTEAFF
CDR3 DNA: TGTGCCAGCAGCGGCAGGACAGCCCGGACTGAAGCTTTCTTT

CDR3 length: 17
clone size: .
V gene: TRBV5-1
D gene: TRBD2
J gene: TRBJ2-7
CDR3 protein: CASSLEGSGRPVGEQYF
CDR3 DNA: TGCGCCAGCAGCTTGGAGGGTAGCGGGAGGCCCGTCGGCGAGCAGTACTTC